The text below deals with one T cell receptor (beta chain). Antigen unknown. The CDR3 is 13 residues long. Per germline, CDR1 SQVTM and CDR2 ANQGSEA. The data belong to a study of T cells expressing NK-cell markers. As for the study in general: Among eight sequenced donors, seven carried HCMV seropositivity while one was seronegative.

Study observations and caveats: These same clonotypes (in four donors) also led the CD3+CD56-NKG2C+ fraction. Dominant NKG2C+ clonotypes made up roughly 1.0-8% of CD8+ T cells in roughly six donors.

Scientists made TCR beta cDNA using 5'RACE template switching with UMIs. TCRdb reanalyzed the 5' RACE reads and collapses them to one entry per CDR3 protein, without DNA. The sample features 350,000 to 500,000 distinct CDR3 sequences, with 7.3% in its top ten. The chain carries TRBV29-1 and TRBJ2-5; checking the TCRdb D call of TRBD2 is not possible without DNA. The source is a woman between 18 and 70 years old in good health. Sequenced sample: blood T cells: a sorted CD56 or NKG2C T cell subset, CD4+ or CD8+ T cells, or bulk PBMC T cells (not recorded which). The CDR3 here is CSATPGLEETQYF.